The text below deals with one TCR beta chain. Its antigen is as yet unknown. This entry comes from a study of cytomegalovirus exposure and HLA in healthy donors. Study details: As released early, the data held about 85 million unique TCRs from HLA-typed donors. Overall study findings and caveats: With further analysis later on, most CMV-associated TCR beta chains appeared HLA-restricted. A later analysis showed HLA-associated TCR beta chains outstripping equally common others in clonal expansion.

The PCR used 60 Vbeta and 13 Jbeta primers. This table comes from immunoSEQ multiplex PCR, and its TCRdb copy is limited to in-frame clones, with some not included. The table lists about 170,000 clones, 80% to 90% of them singletons. The CDR3 consists of 15 residues. Trimming at V came to 2 bases and at J to 7 bases, leaving 8 bases not matched to a gene. Germline V CDR1 and CDR2: MDHEN, SYDVKM. The sequence came from a male donor in good health and CMV-seronegative. Sequencing input: PBMCs. The chain uses TRBV28 and TRBJ1-1, with 9 bases that match TRBD1. In DNA form, the CDR3 reads TGTGCCAGCAGTTTAGAAACGGGACAGGGATTTGAAGCTTTCTTT. Translated, it gives CASSLETGQGFEAFF.